Listed below are T cell receptor beta chains from one sample, sequenced in a study of cytomegalovirus exposure and HLA in healthy donors. The method was immunoSEQ multiplex PCR; TCRdb's version includes in-frame clones alone and lacks a portion of them. The data contain approximately 170,000 clones, roughly 80% of them seen just once; the ten biggest clones take up about 2.2%. Sequenced input: PBMCs. These receptors came from a male donor in good health and CMV-seronegative. CDR3s leave out the opening cysteine and the closing phenylalanine or tryptophan.

v_gene	CDR3aa
TRBV7-9	ASSLARTAIFNTGELF
TRBV18	ASSPNGPGVGYEQY
TRBV4-1	ASSQDWRGGRTEAF
TRBV19	ASSPRQRSRNEQF
TRBV5-1	ASSLGPGLNNEQF
TRBV6-6	ASSPRGARTEAF
TRBV9	ASSVGTGWGGKNIQY
TRBV5-5	ASSYGTGSTSGANVLT
TRBV5-1	ASSLLGPGQDTEAF
TRBV6-5	ASSKGLRVETQY
TRBV13	ASSLGVIPGATNEKLF
TRBV29-1	SVETENYGYT
TRBV5-1	ASSVPPGTSNTGELF
TRBV6-1	ASRETGPSPLH
TRBV7-9	ASSVGTSLSSGANVLT
TRBV6-1	ASSQGQGNYGYT